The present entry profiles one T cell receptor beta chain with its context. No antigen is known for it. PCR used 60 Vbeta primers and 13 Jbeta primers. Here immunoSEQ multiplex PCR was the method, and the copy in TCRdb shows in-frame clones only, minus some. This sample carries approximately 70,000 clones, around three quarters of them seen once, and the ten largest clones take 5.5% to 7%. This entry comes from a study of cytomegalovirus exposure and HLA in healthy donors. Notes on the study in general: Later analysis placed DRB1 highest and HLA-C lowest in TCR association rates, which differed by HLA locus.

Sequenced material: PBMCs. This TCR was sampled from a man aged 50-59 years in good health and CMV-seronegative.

The CDR3 nucleotides are TGCGCCAGCAATCGAGCGGGAGGGCCTTCCAATGAGCAGTTCTTC. It translates to CASNRAGGPSNEQFF. The V and J genes are TRBV10-2 and TRBJ2-1, with 10 bases that match TRBD2. Per the germline V gene, CDR1 is WSHSY and CDR2 is SAAADI. V dropped 7 bases and J dropped 6; count of bases not matched to a gene: 9. The CDR3 extends over 15 amino acids.